Reported below is one T cell receptor beta chain. It lacks a known antigen. Base-call qualities are not available, and no considerably larger clone is one nucleotide away. Other DNA sequences within the sample encode an identical CDR3. Trimmed from V: 0 bases; trimmed from J: 1 base; junction bases lacking a gene match: 5. From the cysteine through the phenylalanine, the CDR3 covers 17 amino acids. The sequence is cut down to CDR3 DNA, 51 bases in frame from base 1. According to the germline V gene (reference sequence), CDR1 reads SGHNT and CDR2 reads YYREEE. These data come from a study of beta chain features in type 1 diabetes (dated by TCRdb to the late 2010s). About the investigation overall: No differences in mean age, gender distribution, total cell number or subset yield were found between patients and healthy donors. In the study, TCRB repertoires of sorted circulating CD4+ T cell subsets from recently diagnosed type 1 diabetes patients were compared with those of matched healthy donors. Naive and central memory subsets were obtained from all 30 or so donors, but regulatory and stem cell-like memory subsets were isolated from only 8 patients and about 8 healthy donors. A total of approximately 110,000,000 sorted cells were examined across all samples, and a strong correlation was observed between cell number per subset and RNA yield.

Paper-wide results and their limitations: Shorter templates might be favored by PCR, yet because patient and control samples were amplified and corrected together, any such skew would affect both groups equally. At VDJ recombination sites, type 1 diabetes patients had fewer insertions and more deleted nucleotides, which implies abnormalities in thymic rearrangement. Because the HLA sub-analyses included only small numbers of individuals, any influence of HLA type on TCRB rearrangement was left unresolved. Because cDNA was sequenced instead of genomic DNA, activated cells with high expression could be over-represented, although the groups did not differ in activation or CD3 levels. The naive, central memory and regulatory TCRB repertoires appeared to resemble one another more closely among patients than among healthy donors. Type 1 diabetes patients showed a moderate but significant shortening of TCRB CDR3 length in all four CD4+ subsets.

Each donor gave one peripheral blood draw, around 0.12 L on average, collected into heparinised tubes. A BD FACSAria II was used to sort naive, central memory, regulatory and stem cell-like memory CD4+ T cells with a panel that included CD45RO, CCR7, CD25, CD127, CD95 and CD27. All sorted populations exceeded 95% purity. PBMCs were isolated right away by Lymphoprep density gradient centrifugation and were stained directly, without culture. So that batch effects would be minimized, each experiment stained and sorted samples in pairs, pairing one healthy donor with one patient. The entire amount of isolated RNA was reverse transcribed using the High Capacity cDNA Reverse Transcription Kit, so the sequenced TCRB transcripts were expressed ones. Deep immunoSEQ sequencing was performed on naive, central memory and regulatory T cell samples, with an average of approximately 4 million total reads per sample. Sorted cells were lysed in RLT buffer, and RNA was extracted using DNase-treated RNeasy Micro or Mini kits according to cell number. Each cell subset was processed on its own to prevent cross-contamination, while patient and healthy donor samples were processed together. The immunoSEQ multiplex PCR was used to amplify TCRB sequences from cDNA, generating 87-bp fragments that spanned the CDR3 region. The amplicons were sequenced using the Illumina HiSeq platform. On the study's bioinformatics: Synthetic template baselines were used to correct PCR bias computationally, reads within Hamming distance 2 were collapsed together, and singletons that could not be merged were discarded. Reads were aligned against IMGT to assign V, D and J genes, CDR3 length and insertions or deletions at six rearrangement sites. Within each subset, clonotype counts were normalized to sorted cell number, and only after that were true diversity and Gini coefficients computed with the tcR R package. The overlap coefficient, calculated on TCRB nucleotide sequences, was used to measure repertoire sharing. As a proxy for the pre-selection repertoire, out-of-frame TCRB sequences from naive cells were analyzed. The source is immuneACCESS, and TCRdb retained only in-frame sequences with V and J called. Part of the clones is not carried over; for the studies checked, unresolved V genes explain less than half of this, and the remainder is unexplained. V, J and clone size derive from that table, while D and trimming were established from the DNA sequence. Present in this sample are approximately 730,000 clones, roughly an eighth of which were seen just once. The ten largest clones add up to roughly 0.022% of the sample.

The chain is encoded by TRBV5-4 joined to TRBJ2-3; the junction holds 10 bases that match TRBD2. The sequencing input was naive CD4+ T cells from blood. The sample's cell subset or site label, decoded: true naive CD4+ T cells. This receptor was taken from a man younger than 35 with type 1 diabetes. At the DNA level, the sequence is TGTGCCAGCAGCTTGGCGCGGCTAGCGGGGGGCACAGATACGCAGTATTTT. This yields the protein CASSLARLAGGTDTQYF.